These 19 T cell receptor beta chains came from one sample sequenced in a study of tumor-infiltrating lymphocytes in localized non-small cell lung cancer. The method was immunoSEQ multiplex PCR; TCRdb's version includes in-frame clones alone and lacks a portion of them. The sample lists about 12,000 clones; 78% were seen once. Sequenced sample: lung tumor tissue. The receptor source for this set is a human donor with non-small cell lung cancer.

The table lists this clone with a count of one. The chain joins TRBV27 to TRBJ1-1, with 9 positions matching TRBD1. Germline V gene sequence: CDR1 MNHEY, CDR2 SMNVEV (reference sequence). CDR3 length: 15 amino acids. V shed 2 bases and J 4 bases; nucleotides not matched to a gene: 5. CDR3 amino acids: CASSLRGQGPTEAFF. The CDR3 nucleotides read TGTGCCAGCAGTTTAAGGGGACAGGGTCCCACTGAAGCTTTCTTT.

The V gene is TRBV5-5, the J gene TRBJ1-2; no firm D call. This CDR3 has 15 residues. The V gene lost 0 bases and the J gene lost 4 bases, with 13 bases spanning the gap. Germline V gene data show CDR1 as SGHKS and CDR2 as YYEKEE (reference sequence). The CDR3 here is CASSLDGQNRYGYTF. In DNA, the CDR3 is TGTGCCAGCAGCTTGGACGGGCAGAACCGCTATGGCTACACCTTC.

The V gene is TRBV18, the J gene TRBJ2-3; D unresolved. The CDR3 is 15 residues long. Germline CDR1 and CDR2: KGHSH and LQKENI. Trimming left V 1 base short and J 4 bases short, with 12 bases between. The chain's CDR3 is CASSPQLPPSDTQYF. DNA of the CDR3: TGTGCCAGCTCACCACAACTCCCACCATCAGATACGCAGTATTTT.

Only one count was recorded for this clone. This chain connects TRBV27 to TRBJ1-2; D call uncertain. The length of the CDR3 is 14 residues. The germline V and J ends were trimmed by 0 bases and 4 bases, with 9 bases remaining between them. Germline V lookup: CDR1 MNHEY, CDR2 SMNVEV (reference sequence). The CDR3 DNA follows: TGTGCCAGCAGTTTATCGGCAGCTACCTATGGCTACACCTTC. Protein: CASSLSAATYGYTF.

This clone has more than one count but fewer than ten. The rearrangement joins TRBV27 to TRBJ2-7; 9 bases agree with TRBD1. Trimming took 5 bases from V and 5 from J; bases not matched to a gene: 13. The CDR3 contains 16 residues. CDR1 MNHEY and CDR2 SMNVEV come from the germline V gene (reference sequence). The CDR3 loop is CASSLTPGQGLHEQYF. In DNA form, the CDR3 reads TGTGCCAGCAGTCTAACTCCGGGACAGGGTTTACACGAGCAGTACTTC.

The gene calls are TRBV7-8 and TRBJ2-1; D possibly matches TRBD1 or TRBD2 (5 bases each). CDR1 and CDR2 (germline): SGHVS, FQNEAQ. Trimming pared 0 bases from V and 1 base from J, leaving 13 bases between. CDR3 length equals 17 residues. CDR3 bases: TGTGCCAGCAGCTTAGCCCCCGGGACGGGATCCTACAATGAGCAGTTCTTC. It specifies CASSLAPGTGSYNEQFF. The full variable domain, rest sourced from reference TRBV7-8 and TRBJ2-1, is GAGVSQSPRYKVAKRGQDVALRCDPISGHVSLFWYQQALGQGPEFLTYFQNEAQLDKSGLPSDRFFAERPEGSVSTLKIQRTQQEDSAVYLCASSLAPGTGSYNEQFFGPGTRLTVL.

The genes are TRBV6-5 and TRBJ2-3; D remains ambiguous. The CDR3 totals 12 residues. Germline V CDR1 and CDR2: MNHEY, SVGAGI. V was pared by 7 bases and J by 12 bases, with 17 bases between. The CDR3 bases are TGTGCCAGCAATTTTGCCGACGGACGTCAGTATTTT. Translation gives CASNFADGRQYF.

The chain employs TRBV6-4 and TRBJ2-1; 16 nucleotides line up with TRBD2. CDR1 is MRHNA and CDR2 is SNTAGT in the germline V gene. This CDR3 region has 19 residues. After removal of 3 bases from V and 2 bases from J, the junction contained 7 bases not matched to a gene. CDR3 DNA: TGTGCCAGCAGTGAGTGGCCGGGACTAGCGGGGGGGCCCTACAATGAGCAGTTCTTC. Residues: CASSEWPGLAGGPYNEQFF.

This clone appeared once. The chain is built from TRBV12-5 and TRBJ1-6; no clear D. Looked up from germline, CDR1 is LGHNT and CDR2 is FRNRAP. Trimming removed 3 bases from V and 8 bases from J, with 2 bases in between. The CDR3 covers 11 residues. The DNA of the CDR3 is TGTGCTAGTGGTTTCGATTCACCCCTCCACTTT. It codes for CASGFDSPLHF.

Points on this clone: A junction end diverges from the germline sequence, so it may reflect a read error. The chain is built from TRBV23-1 and TRBJ2-7; possibly TRBD1 for D (7 bases). TRBV23-1 is an open reading frame, and its role is uncertain. The CDR3 sequence is 15 residues long. The CDR3 here is CASSQRGTVRTYDGF. The CDR3 DNA reads as TGCGCCAGCAGTCAACGGGGGACAGTAAGAACCTATGATGGCTTC.

The V gene is TRBV7-9, the J gene TRBJ2-1; D may be TRBD2 (7 bases). CDR3 size: 16 residues. Germline CDR1 SEHNR, CDR2 FQNEAQ (reference sequence). V lost 5 bases to trimming and J lost 8 bases, with 22 bases between them. CDR3 protein: CASSGSAGAWGHEQFF. In DNA form, the CDR3 reads TGTGCCAGCAGCGGATCCGCGGGGGCCTGGGGGCATGAGCAGTTCTTC.

A few counts support this clone. CDR3 nucleotides: TGTGCCAGTTTAGCGGGAAGTTTCGGTGAGCAGTTCTTC. It translates to CASLAGSFGEQFF. The rearrangement links TRBV7-2 to TRBJ2-1; 8 bases align to TRBD2. The germline V gene has CDR1 SGHTA and CDR2 FQGNSA. The length of the CDR3 is 13 residues. The V gene end was trimmed by 9 bases and the J gene end by 9 bases; junction bases not matched to a gene: 10.

V and J are TRBV4-1 and TRBJ2-3; TRBD1 aligns across 7 bases. The CDR3 has 17 amino acids. J was trimmed by 2 bases and V by 2 bases; bases with no gene match: 10. CDR1 is MGHRA, CDR2 YSYEKL, per germline. CDR3 DNA: TGCGCCAGCAGCCAACCGACAGGGAAGGCCTTCACAGATACGCAGTATTTT. Amino acids: CASSQPTGKAFTDTQYF.

The chain carries TRBV27 and TRBJ1-2; D is unclear. Germline CDR1 MNHEY, CDR2 SMNVEV (reference sequence). The CDR3 has 13 amino acids. V was shortened by 3 bases and J by 2 bases, with 7 bases between the two germline ends. The CDR3 nucleotides read TGTGCCAGCAGTTTTAGGTCCAACTATGGCTACACCTTC. Encoded protein: CASSFRSNYGYTF.

The chain employs TRBV7-9 and TRBJ1-1; 12 nucleotides align to TRBD1. Trimming at V came to 5 bases and at J to 7 bases, leaving 11 bases not matched to a gene. CDR3 size: 16 residues. CDR1 and CDR2 from the germline V gene are SEHNR and FQNEAQ (reference sequence). The DNA for the CDR3 is TGTGCCAGCAGCCCTTACCCCGGGGACAGGGGGCTTGAAGCTTTCTTT. Amino acid sequence: CASSPYPGDRGLEAFF.

V usage is TRBV5-1 and J usage is TRBJ2-5; D ambiguous. CDR1 is SGHRS and CDR2 is YFSETQ in the germline V gene. Trimming removed 0 bases at V and 5 bases at J, with 11 bases between. The CDR3 extends over 14 amino acids. As DNA, the CDR3 is TGCGCCAGCAGCTTGGGGCACCGTGGGGAGACCCAGTACTTC. Its protein is CASSLGHRGETQYF. Looking up the rest from reference TRBV5-1 and TRBJ2-5 gives the full variable domain: KAGVTQTPRYLIKTRGQQVTLSCSPISGHRSVSWYQQTPGQGLQFLFEYFSETQRNKGNFPGRFSGRQFSNSRSEMNVSTLELGDSALYLCASSLGHRGETQYFGPGTRLLVL.

The chain has TRBV27 and TRBJ2-2, with 7 bases matching TRBD2. The germline CDR1 and CDR2 sequences are MNHEY and SMNVEV (reference sequence). Trimming cost V 3 bases and J 7 bases; bases outside gene matches: 5. This CDR3 has 14 residues. The DNA of the CDR3 is TGTGCCAGCAGTTTTGGGGGGGACGGCGGGGAGCTGTTTTTT. It translates to CASSFGGDGGELFF.

The CDR3 spells CAWTPGRARYGYTF. For the CDR3, the DNA is TGTGCCTGGACCCCTGGACGGGCGCGGTATGGCTACACCTTC. The V and J genes are TRBV30 and TRBJ1-2; D gene uncertain. The ends were cut back, 4 bases at V and 5 bases at J, with 17 bases in the middle. This CDR3 has 14 residues. Germline V lookup: CDR1 GTSNPN, CDR2 SVGIG (reference sequence).

The rearrangement uses TRBV7-9 and TRBJ2-5, with 7 positions matching TRBD2. From germline, CDR1 is SEHNR and CDR2 FQNEAQ (reference sequence). This CDR3 region has 13 residues. V lost 5 bases and J lost 5; bases outside the gene matches: 5. The CDR3: CASSGGGSETQYF. The CDR3 bases are TGTGCCAGCAGCGGGGGGGGTTCGGAGACCCAGTACTTC.